This T cell receptor beta chain was sequenced for a study of radiotherapy plus CTLA-4 blockade in lung cancer. As for the study in general: The study recorded objective responses in roughly a sixth of patients and disease control in approximately 29%. Study observations and caveats: TCR clones of tumor origin grew in blood after radiotherapy plus ipilimumab.

This clone was observed a handful of times. Its antigen is as yet unknown. The repertoire was sequenced with immunoSEQ multiplex PCR; TCRdb's copy has only in-frame clones and lacks some. The sample shows fewer than 50,000 clones, approximately 86% of them seen only once. Looked up from germline, CDR1 is LNHDA and CDR2 is SQIVND (reference sequence). This CDR3 region has 14 residues. V was pared by 1 base and J by 4 bases, with 7 bases between. This receptor was taken from a human donor with non-small cell lung cancer whose response to radiotherapy plus ipilimumab could not be evaluated. The chain links TRBV19 to TRBJ2-2; D unresolved. Sequencing was performed on peripheral blood, taken from a patient treated with radiotherapy plus ipilimumab. The CDR3 coding sequence is TGTGCCAGTAGTATAGGACTGGGCACCGGGGAGCTGTTTTTT. Its translation: CASSIGLGTGELFF.